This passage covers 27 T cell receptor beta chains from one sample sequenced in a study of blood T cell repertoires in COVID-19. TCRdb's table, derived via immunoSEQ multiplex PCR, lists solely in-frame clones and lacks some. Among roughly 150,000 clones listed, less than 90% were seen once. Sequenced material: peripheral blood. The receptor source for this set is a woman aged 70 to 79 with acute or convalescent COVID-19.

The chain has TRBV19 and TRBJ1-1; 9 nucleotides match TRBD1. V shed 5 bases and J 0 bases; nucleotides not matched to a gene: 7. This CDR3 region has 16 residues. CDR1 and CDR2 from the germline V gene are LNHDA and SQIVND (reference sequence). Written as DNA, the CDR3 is TGTGCCAGTAGTCCGGGACAGGGATTCATGAACACTGAAGCTTTCTTT. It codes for CASSPGQGFMNTEAFF.

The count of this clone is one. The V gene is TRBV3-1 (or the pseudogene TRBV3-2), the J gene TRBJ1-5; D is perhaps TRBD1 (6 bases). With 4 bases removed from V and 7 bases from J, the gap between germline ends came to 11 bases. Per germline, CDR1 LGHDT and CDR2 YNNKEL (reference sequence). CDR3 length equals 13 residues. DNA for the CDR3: TGTGCCAGCAGCCTTCAACAGGGCCAGCCCCAGCATTTT. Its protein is CASSLQQGQPQHF.

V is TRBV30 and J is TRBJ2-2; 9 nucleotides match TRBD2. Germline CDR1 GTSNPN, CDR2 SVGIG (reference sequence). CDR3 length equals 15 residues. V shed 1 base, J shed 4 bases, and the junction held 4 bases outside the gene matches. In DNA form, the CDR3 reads TGTGCCTGGAGTGGGACTAGCGAGGGCACCGGGGAGCTGTTTTTT. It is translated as CAWSGTSEGTGELFF.

The CDR3 nucleotides are TGTGCCAGTAGTACCCAATTTAGCGGGGGGCACGGTGAGCAGTTCTTC. Translation gives CASSTQFSGGHGEQFF. The chain couples TRBV19 to TRBJ2-1, with 10 bases that match TRBD2. Germline V CDR1 and CDR2: LNHDA, SQIVND (reference sequence). CDR3 length: 16 amino acids. The V and J ends lost 4 bases and 9 bases, in that order; junction bases with no gene match: 12. The full variable domain, its missing parts supplied by reference TRBV19 and TRBJ2-1, is DGGITQSPKYLFRKEGQNVTLSCEQNLNHDAMYWYRQDPGQGLRLIYYSQIVNDFQKGDIAEGYSVSREKKESFPLTVTSAQKNPTAFYLCASSTQFSGGHGEQFFGPGTRLTVL.

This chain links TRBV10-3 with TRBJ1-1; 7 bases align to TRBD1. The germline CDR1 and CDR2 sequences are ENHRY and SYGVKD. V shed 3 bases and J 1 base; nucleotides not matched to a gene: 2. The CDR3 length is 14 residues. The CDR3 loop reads CAISDRGANTEAFF. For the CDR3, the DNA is TGTGCCATCAGTGACAGGGGGGCGAACACTGAAGCTTTCTTT.

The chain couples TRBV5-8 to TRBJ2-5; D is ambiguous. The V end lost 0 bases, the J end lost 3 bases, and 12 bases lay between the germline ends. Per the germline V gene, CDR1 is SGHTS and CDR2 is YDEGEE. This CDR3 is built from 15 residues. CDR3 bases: TGTGCCAGCAGCTTGGATCCAGAAACCAAAGAGACCCAGTACTTC. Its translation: CASSLDPETKETQYF.

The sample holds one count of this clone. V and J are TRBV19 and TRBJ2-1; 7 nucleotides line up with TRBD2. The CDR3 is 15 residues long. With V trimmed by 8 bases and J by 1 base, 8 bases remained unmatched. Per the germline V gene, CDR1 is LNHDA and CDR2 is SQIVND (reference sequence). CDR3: CASSRGTLSYNEQFF. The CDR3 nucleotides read TGTGCCAGTTCGCGGGGGACCTTATCCTACAATGAGCAGTTCTTC.

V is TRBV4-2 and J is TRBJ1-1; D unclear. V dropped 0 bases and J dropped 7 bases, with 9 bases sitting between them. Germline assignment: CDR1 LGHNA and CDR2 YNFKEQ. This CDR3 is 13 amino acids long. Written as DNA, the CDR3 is TGTGCCAGCAGCCAAGAACGAGGTATTGAAGCTTTCTTT. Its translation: CASSQERGIEAFF.

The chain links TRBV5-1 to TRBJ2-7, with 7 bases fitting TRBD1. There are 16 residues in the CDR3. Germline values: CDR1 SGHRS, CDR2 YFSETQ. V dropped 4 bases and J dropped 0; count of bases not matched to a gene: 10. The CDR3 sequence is CASSPRRTGRSYEQYV. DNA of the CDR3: TGCGCCAGCAGCCCTCGGAGGACAGGTCGCTCCTACGAGCAGTACGTC.

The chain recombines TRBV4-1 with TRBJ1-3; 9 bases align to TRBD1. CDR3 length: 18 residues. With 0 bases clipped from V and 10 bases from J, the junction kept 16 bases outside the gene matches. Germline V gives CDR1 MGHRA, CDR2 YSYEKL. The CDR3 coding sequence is TGCGCCAGCAGCCAAGAGGTAAGGACAGGGGTCGGTGGTTGTACCATATATTTT. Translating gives CASSQEVRTGVGGCTIYF.

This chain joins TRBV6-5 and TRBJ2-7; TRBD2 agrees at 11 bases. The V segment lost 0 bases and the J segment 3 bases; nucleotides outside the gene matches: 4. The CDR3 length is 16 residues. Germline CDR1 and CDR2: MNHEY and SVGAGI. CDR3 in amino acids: CASSYSTGTSGYEQYF. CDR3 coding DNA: TGTGCCAGCAGTTACTCCACCGGGACTAGCGGCTACGAGCAGTACTTC.

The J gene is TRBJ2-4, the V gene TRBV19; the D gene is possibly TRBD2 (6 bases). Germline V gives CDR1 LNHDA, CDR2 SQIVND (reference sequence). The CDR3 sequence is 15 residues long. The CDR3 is CAMGGKSMVKNIQYF. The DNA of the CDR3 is TGTGCTATGGGCGGGAAATCAATGGTCAAAAACATTCAGTACTTC.

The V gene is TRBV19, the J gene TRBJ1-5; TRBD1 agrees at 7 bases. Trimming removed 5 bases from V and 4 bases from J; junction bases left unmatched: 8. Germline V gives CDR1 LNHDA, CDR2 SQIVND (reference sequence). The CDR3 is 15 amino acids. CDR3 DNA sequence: TGTGCCAGTAGTTCAATGGGGACAGTTAATCAGCCCCAGCATTTT. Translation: CASSSMGTVNQPQHF. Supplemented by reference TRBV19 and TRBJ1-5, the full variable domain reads DGGITQSPKYLFRKEGQNVTLSCEQNLNHDAMYWYRQDPGQGLRLIYYSQIVNDFQKGDIAEGYSVSREKKESFPLTVTSAQKNPTAFYLCASSSMGTVNQPQHFGDGTRLSIL.

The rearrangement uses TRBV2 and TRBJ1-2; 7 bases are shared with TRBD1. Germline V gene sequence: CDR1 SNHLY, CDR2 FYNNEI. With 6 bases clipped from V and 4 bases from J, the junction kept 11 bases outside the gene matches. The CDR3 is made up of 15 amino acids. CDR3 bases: TGTGCCAGCAGCGTCCAGACAGGGAACCGCTATGGCTACACCTTC. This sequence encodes CASSVQTGNRYGYTF.

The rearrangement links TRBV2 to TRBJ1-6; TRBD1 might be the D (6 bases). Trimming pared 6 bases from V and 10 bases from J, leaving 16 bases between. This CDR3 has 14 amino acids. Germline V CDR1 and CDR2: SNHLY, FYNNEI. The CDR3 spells CASRGSRGGSPLHF. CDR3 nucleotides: TGTGCCAGCAGGGGGAGCAGGGGTGGCTCACCCCTCCACTTT.

CDR3 loop: CASSLETLNTEAFF. The CDR3 DNA follows: TGTGCCAGCAGTTTGGAGACCCTGAACACTGAAGCTTTCTTT. V usage is TRBV28 and J usage is TRBJ1-1; D not certain. Trimming pared 3 bases from V and 0 bases from J, leaving 8 bases between. Germline-derived CDR1 and CDR2 are MDHEN and SYDVKM. This CDR3 contains 14 residues.

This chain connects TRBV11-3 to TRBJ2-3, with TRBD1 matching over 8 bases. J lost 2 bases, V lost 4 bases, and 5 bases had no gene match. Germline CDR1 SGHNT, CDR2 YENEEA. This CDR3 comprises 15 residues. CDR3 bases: TGTGCCAGCAGCTCAGGACAGGGATACACAGATACGCAGTATTTT. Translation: CASSSGQGYTDTQYF. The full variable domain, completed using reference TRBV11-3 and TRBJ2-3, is EAGVVQSPRYKIIEKKQPVAFWCNPISGHNTLYWYLQNLGQGPELLIRYENEEAVDDSQLPKDRFSAERLKGVDSTLKIQPAELGDSAVYLCASSSGQGYTDTQYFGPGTRLTVL.

This CDR3 is CASSFFRGGYTEAFF. In DNA, the CDR3 is TGTGCCAGCAGTTTCTTCCGGGGGGGGTACACTGAAGCTTTCTTT. The V gene is TRBV6-5, the J gene TRBJ1-1; weak D call: TRBD1 (5 bases). Trimming removed 4 bases at V and 3 bases at J, with 15 bases between. From germline, CDR1 is MNHEY and CDR2 SVGAGI. The CDR3 covers 15 residues.

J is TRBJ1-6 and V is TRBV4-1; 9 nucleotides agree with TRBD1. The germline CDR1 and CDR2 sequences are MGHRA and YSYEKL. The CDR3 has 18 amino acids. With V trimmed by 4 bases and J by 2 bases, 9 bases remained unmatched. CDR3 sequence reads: CASSRGITGGTYNSPLHF. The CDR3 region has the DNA TGCGCCAGCAGCCGGGGGATCACAGGGGGCACCTATAATTCACCCCTCCACTTT.

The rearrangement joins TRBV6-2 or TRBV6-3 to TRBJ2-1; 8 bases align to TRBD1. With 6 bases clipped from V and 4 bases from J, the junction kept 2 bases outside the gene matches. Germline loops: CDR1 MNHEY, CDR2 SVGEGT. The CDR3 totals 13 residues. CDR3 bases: TGTGCCAGCAGCCGACAGGGGTACAATGAGCAGTTCTTC. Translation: CASSRQGYNEQFF.

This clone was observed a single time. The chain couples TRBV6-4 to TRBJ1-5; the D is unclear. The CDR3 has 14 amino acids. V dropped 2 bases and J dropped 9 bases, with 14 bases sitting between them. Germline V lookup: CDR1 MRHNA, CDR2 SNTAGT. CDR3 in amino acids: CASSDKGGSWPQHF. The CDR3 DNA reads TGTGCCAGCAGTGACAAAGGAGGGTCATGGCCCCAGCATTTT.

The CDR3 DNA sequence: TGTGCCAGCAGCGCGTACAGGGGCGCTAATTCACCCCTCCACTTT. It codes for CASSAYRGANSPLHF. The chain employs TRBV7-3 and TRBJ1-6; 7 bases map to TRBD1. This CDR3 contains 15 residues. J was trimmed by 6 bases and V by 5 bases; bases with no gene match: 7. Germline loops: CDR1 SGHTA, CDR2 FQGTGA.

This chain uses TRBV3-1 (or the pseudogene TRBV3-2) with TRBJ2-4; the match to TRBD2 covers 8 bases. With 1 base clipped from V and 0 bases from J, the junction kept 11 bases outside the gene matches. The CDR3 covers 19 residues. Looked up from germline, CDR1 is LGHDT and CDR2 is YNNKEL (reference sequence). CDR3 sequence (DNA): TGTGCCAGCAGCCAAGTTCCAGCGGGGGTCACTCTAGCCAAAAACATTCAGTACTTC. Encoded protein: CASSQVPAGVTLAKNIQYF.

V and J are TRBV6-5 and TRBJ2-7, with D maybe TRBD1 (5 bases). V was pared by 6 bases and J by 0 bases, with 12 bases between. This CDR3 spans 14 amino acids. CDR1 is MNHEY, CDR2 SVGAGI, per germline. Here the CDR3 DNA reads TGTGCCAGCAGCTTAGGACACCTCTCCTACGAGCAGTACGTC. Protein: CASSLGHLSYEQYV.

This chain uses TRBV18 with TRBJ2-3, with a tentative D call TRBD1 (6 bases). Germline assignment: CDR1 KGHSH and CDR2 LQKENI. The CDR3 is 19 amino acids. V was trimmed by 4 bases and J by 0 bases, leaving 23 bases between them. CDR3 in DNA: TGTGCCAGCTCACTTGGTTGGACAGAGCTTATTACTAGCACAGATACGCAGTATTTT. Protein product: CASSLGWTELITSTDTQYF. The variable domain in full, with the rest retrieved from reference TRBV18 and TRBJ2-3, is NAGVMQNPRHLVRRRGQEARLRCSPMKGHSHVYWYRQLPEEGLKFMVYLQKENIIDESGMPKERFSAEFPKEGPSILRIQQVVRGDSAAYFCASSLGWTELITSTDTQYFGPGTRLTVL.

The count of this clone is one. CDR3 in amino acids: CASSFYGQTNTEAFF. The CDR3 nucleotides read TGTGCCAGCAGCTTTTACGGACAGACGAACACTGAAGCTTTCTTT. The chain has TRBV7-2 and TRBJ1-1; a possible D gene is TRBD1 (6 bases). Trimming took 3 bases from V and 1 from J, leaving 12 bases between them. Germline V gene lookup returns CDR1 SGHTA and CDR2 FQGNSA. This CDR3 has 15 residues. The full variable domain, rest sourced from reference TRBV7-2 and TRBJ1-1, is GAGVSQSPSNKVTEKGKDVELRCDPISGHTALYWYRQSLGQGLEFLIYFQGNSAPDKSGLPSDRFSAERTGGSVSTLTIQRTQQEDSAVYLCASSFYGQTNTEAFFGQGTRLTVV.

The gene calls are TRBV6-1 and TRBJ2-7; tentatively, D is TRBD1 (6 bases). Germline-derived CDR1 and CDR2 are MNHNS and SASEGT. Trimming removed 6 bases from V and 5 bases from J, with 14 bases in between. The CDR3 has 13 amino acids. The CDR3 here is CASSRPTGDEQYF. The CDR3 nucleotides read TGTGCCAGCAGCCGCCCGACAGGCGACGAGCAGTACTTC.